The next 28 T cell receptor beta chains were all read from a single sample in a study of blood T cell repertoires in COVID-19. Method: immunoSEQ multiplex PCR; TCRdb's copy keeps in-frame clones and lacks some. The profile shows 210,000 or so clones, around 90% of them singletons. Sequenced material: peripheral blood. These receptors were obtained from a man aged 35 to 55 with acute or convalescent COVID-19.

The rearrangement uses TRBV9 and TRBJ2-1, with D perhaps matching TRBD2 (7 bases). Per the germline V gene, CDR1 is SGDLS and CDR2 is YYNGEE. This CDR3 contains 14 residues. V was trimmed by 0 bases and J by 9 bases, leaving 13 bases between them. The chain's CDR3 is CASSVEVAGAEQFF. In DNA, the CDR3 is TGTGCCAGCAGCGTAGAAGTCGCGGGGGCTGAGCAGTTCTTC.

This chain joins TRBV11-2 and TRBJ2-1; 9 bases align to TRBD1. The CDR3 consists of 17 residues. Unmatched junction bases numbered 8, after V lost 1 base and J lost 4 bases. CDR1 and CDR2 (germline): SGHAT, FQNNGV. The CDR3 DNA reads as TGTGCCAGCAGCTTAGCCCCCCGGGGGACAGGGTACAATGAGCAGTTCTTC. This sequence encodes CASSLAPRGTGYNEQFF.

The genes are TRBV5-1 and TRBJ1-2, with 8 nucleotides matching TRBD1. In germline, CDR1 is SGHRS, CDR2 YFSETQ. The CDR3 has 17 amino acids. J gave up 2 bases and V 0 bases, and 9 bases lay outside the gene matches. The CDR3 bases are TGCGCCAGCAGCTTGGGACAGGGGAAAAATGGGAACTATGGCTACACCTTC. Protein product: CASSLGQGKNGNYGYTF.

The chain has TRBV19 and TRBJ2-7; 7 nucleotides align to TRBD2. The CDR3 runs 16 residues. Looked up from germline, CDR1 is LNHDA and CDR2 is SQIVND (reference sequence). V was pared by 4 bases and J by 2 bases, with 11 bases of the junction left unmatched. The CDR3 sequence is CASSSKTSNPPYEQYF. DNA for the CDR3: TGTGCCAGTAGTAGCAAGACTAGCAATCCCCCCTACGAGCAGTACTTC.

The chain joins TRBV10-3 to TRBJ1-2; 8 positions agree with TRBD1. CDR1 ENHRY and CDR2 SYGVKD come from the germline V gene. Germline trimming cut 3 bases from V and 4 bases from J; bases unmatched to any gene: 7. The CDR3 runs to 15 residues. DNA of the CDR3: TGTGCCATCAGTGAACCCGGACAGGGTTTCTATGGCTACACCTTC. Translation: CAISEPGQGFYGYTF.

V gene TRBV6-5 combines with J gene TRBJ2-7, with 8 positions matching TRBD1. The CDR3 is made up of 12 amino acids. V gave up 5 bases and J gave up 7 bases; unmatched junction bases: 4. The V gene's germline CDR1 is MNHEY and CDR2 SVGAGI. The CDR3 DNA is TGTGCCAGCAGTCAGGGGGCGGGGGAGCAGTACTTC. Encoded protein: CASSQGAGEQYF.

The chain links TRBV12-5 to TRBJ1-2, with D unresolved. V lost 1 base to trimming and J lost 6 bases, with 9 bases between them. Germline lookup yields CDR1 LGHNT and CDR2 FRNRAP. The CDR3 contains 13 residues. The CDR3 is CASGLDAGNGYTF. CDR3 in DNA: TGTGCTAGTGGTTTGGATGCCGGGAATGGCTACACCTTC.

The V call is TRBV6-2 or TRBV6-3, the J call TRBJ2-7, with TRBD2 as a possible D gene (5 bases). The germline CDR1 and CDR2 sequences are MNHEY and SVGEGT. V was shortened by 4 bases and J by 0 bases, with 16 bases between the two germline ends. CDR3 length equals 16 residues. For the CDR3, the DNA is TGTGCCAGCAGTTTCTCCGCTATCCTAGCCTCCTACGAGCAGTACTTC. Its translation: CASSFSAILASYEQYF.

The chain recombines TRBV2 with TRBJ2-7; possibly TRBD1 for D (6 bases). V was pared by 3 bases and J by 3 bases, with 9 bases between. Looked up from germline, CDR1 is SNHLY and CDR2 is FYNNEI. There are 13 residues in the CDR3. CDR3 in DNA: TGTGCCAGCAGTGAGGGGACACACTACGAGCAGTACTTC. Translating gives CASSEGTHYEQYF.

The chain carries TRBV5-6 and TRBJ2-2; 11 nucleotides align to TRBD1. The CDR3 runs to 17 residues. CDR1 is SGHDT, CDR2 YYEEEE, per germline. Trimming removed 5 bases from V and 4 bases from J; junction bases left unmatched: 10. DNA for the CDR3: TGTGCCAGCAGATCTTCCGGGACAGGGGGGATCACCGGGGAGCTGTTTTTT. Its protein product is CASRSSGTGGITGELFF.

The CDR3 region has the DNA TGCGCCAGCAGCTTCCAACCCGTCGGGTCTGGGGCCAACGTCCTGACTTTC. It is translated as CASSFQPVGSGANVLTF. The chain combines TRBV5-1 with TRBJ2-6; D call uncertain. Germline V gives CDR1 SGHRS, CDR2 YFSETQ. The V gene lost 2 bases and the J gene lost 1 base, with 13 bases spanning the gap. The CDR3 is 17 amino acids.

The chain carries TRBV27 and TRBJ2-7; D may be TRBD2 (6 bases). CDR1 MNHEY and CDR2 SMNVEV come from the germline V gene (reference sequence). CDR3 size: 15 residues. Trimming removed 5 bases from V and 3 bases from J, with 17 bases in between. The CDR3 region is CASSMNPGAYYEQYF. In nucleotides, the CDR3 is TGTGCCAGCAGTATGAACCCGGGAGCCTACTACGAGCAGTACTTC.

The chain is built from TRBV21-1 and TRBJ2-3; the table calls TRBD2, which could not be checked here. TRBV21-1 is a documented pseudogene. The CDR3 covers 13 residues. The CDR3 sequence is CASSPLSADTQYF. The CDR3 DNA reads as TGTGCCAGCAGCCCTCTGAGCGCAGATACGCAGTATTTT.

This chain joins TRBV18 and TRBJ2-1, with D possibly TRBD1 on 6 matching bases. CDR1 and CDR2 (germline): KGHSH, LQKENI. The CDR3 runs 14 residues. V was pared by 0 bases and J by 6 bases, with 9 bases between. The CDR3 coding sequence is TGTGCCAGCTCACCACCGCCACAGGGCAATGAGCAGTTCTTC. This sequence encodes CASSPPPQGNEQFF.

The CDR3 loop is CASSVLPARSSYNSPLHF. CDR3 nucleotide sequence: TGTGCCAGCAGTGTACTGCCGGCGAGGAGCTCCTATAATTCACCCCTCCACTTT. The chain combines TRBV6-1 with TRBJ1-6, with no clear D. CDR1 and CDR2 from the germline V gene are MNHNS and SASEGT. V shed 4 bases and J shed 0 bases, with 16 bases lying between them. The CDR3 consists of 18 residues.

The chain is built from TRBV28 and TRBJ2-1, with TRBD1 matching over 10 bases. Germline V gives CDR1 MDHEN, CDR2 SYDVKM. The CDR3 loop spans 15 amino acids. V shed 3 bases and J 9 bases; nucleotides not matched to a gene: 8. CDR3 region: CASSFVDRGQPEQFF. As DNA, the CDR3 is TGTGCCAGCAGTTTCGTAGACAGGGGGCAACCTGAGCAGTTCTTC.

The chain joins TRBV1 to TRBJ2-5; the table's D call, TRBD2, has no DNA check behind it. TRBV1 is a pseudogene locus. The CDR3 is 16 residues long. The DNA for the CDR3 is TGCACCAGCAGCCAGGGCACTAGCGGGGCCCAAGAGACCCAGTACTTC. This translates into CTSSQGTSGAQETQYF.

V and J are TRBV10-3 and TRBJ2-1; TRBD2 matches at 11 bases. The CDR3 totals 11 residues. The germline V gene encodes CDR1 ENHRY and CDR2 SYGVKD. The V and J ends lost 9 bases and 13 bases, in that order; junction bases with no gene match: 5. CDR3 nucleotides: TGTGCCATTCATAGCGGGGGGGGTCAGTTCTTC. This sequence encodes CAIHSGGGQFF.

The V gene is TRBV7-9, the J gene TRBJ1-4; no reliable D call. Deletions cut 4 bases from V and 6 bases from J, with 6 bases between. CDR3 length: 12 amino acids. Looked up from germline, CDR1 is SEHNR and CDR2 is FQNEAQ (reference sequence). CDR3 in DNA: TGTGCCAGCAGCTGGCGGGATGAAAAACTGTTTTTT. It codes for CASSWRDEKLFF.

The table lists this clone with a count of one. This chain uses TRBV25-1 with TRBJ2-5; D is uncertain. Germline V CDR1 and CDR2: MGHDK, SYGVNS. V lost 8 bases to trimming and J lost 0 bases, with 7 bases between them. CDR3 length equals 12 residues. CDR3 coding DNA: TGTGCCAGCGTTACAAACCAAGAGACCCAGTACTTC. It specifies CASVTNQETQYF.

The chain couples TRBV11-3 to TRBJ1-1, with 10 nucleotides matching TRBD1. The V gene end was trimmed by 4 bases and the J gene end by 10 bases; junction bases not matched to a gene: 3. This CDR3 contains 12 residues. Germline V gene sequence: CDR1 SGHNT, CDR2 YENEEA. The CDR3 nucleotides are TGTGCCAGCAGCTCGACAGGGGGCGCAGCTTTCTTT. Translation gives CASSSTGGAAFF. The full variable domain, with the rest looked up from reference TRBV11-3 and TRBJ1-1, is EAGVVQSPRYKIIEKKQPVAFWCNPISGHNTLYWYLQNLGQGPELLIRYENEEAVDDSQLPKDRFSAERLKGVDSTLKIQPAELGDSAVYLCASSSTGGAAFFGQGTRLTVV.

V usage is TRBV7-9 and J usage is TRBJ2-2, with 7 bases matching TRBD1. CDR1 is SEHNR, CDR2 FQNEAQ, per germline (reference sequence). The ends lost 6 bases at V and 3 bases at J; junction bases unmatched: 7. This CDR3 is 15 amino acids long. CDR3 nucleotide sequence: TGTGCCAGCAGTCAAGGACAGGTGTACACCGGGGAGCTGTTTTTT. Encoded protein: CASSQGQVYTGELFF.

V usage is TRBV4-2 and J usage is TRBJ1-6, with D uncertain. Germline CDR1 LGHNA, CDR2 YNFKEQ. The CDR3 has 13 residues. Trimming pared 0 bases from V and 12 bases from J, leaving 9 bases between. The CDR3 DNA follows: TGTGCCAGCAGCCAAGATTTATTTTTACCCCTCCACTTT. It translates to CASSQDLFLPLHF.

This clone showed up just once. This chain links TRBV5-1 with TRBJ1-2; no clear D gene. V lost 0 bases and J 2 bases, leaving 8 bases between the germline ends. The germline CDR1 and CDR2 sequences are SGHRS and YFSETQ. This CDR3 region has 14 residues. CDR3: CASSLETGNYGYTF. As DNA, the CDR3 is TGCGCCAGCAGCTTGGAGACGGGGAACTATGGCTACACCTTC.

The chain uses TRBV7-9 and TRBJ2-7; tentatively, D is TRBD1 (5 bases). CDR3 length: 14 residues. Looked up from germline, CDR1 is SEHNR and CDR2 is FQNEAQ (reference sequence). V lost 5 bases to trimming and J lost 2 bases, with 13 bases between them. The CDR3 protein is CASSRQQGPYEQYF. CDR3 DNA sequence: TGTGCCAGCAGCCGACAGCAGGGCCCCTACGAGCAGTACTTC.

The chain employs TRBV19 and TRBJ1-6, with 9 bases aligning to TRBD1. V shed 6 bases, J shed 10 bases, and the junction held 10 bases outside the gene matches. The germline CDR1 and CDR2 sequences are LNHDA and SQIVND (reference sequence). The CDR3 is 15 residues long. CDR3 sequence (DNA): TGTGCCAGTAGAAAGTGGGGACAGGGAAACTCACCCCTCCACTTT. It specifies CASRKWGQGNSPLHF.

This clone is a singleton in its sample. The chain uses TRBV10-3 and TRBJ2-3; no clear D gene. The V and J ends lost 3 bases and 0 bases respectively, with 13 bases between them. Germline lookup yields CDR1 ENHRY and CDR2 SYGVKD. This CDR3 comprises 16 residues. The CDR3 is CAISDLRHSSTDTQYF. The CDR3 nucleotides read TGTGCCATCAGTGACCTCCGACACTCTAGCACAGATACGCAGTATTTT.

The chain combines TRBV5-1 with TRBJ1-2, with 8 bases fitting TRBD1. Germline values: CDR1 SGHRS, CDR2 YFSETQ. The CDR3 sequence is 15 residues long. V was pared by 4 bases and J by 4 bases, with 9 bases of the junction left unmatched. In nucleotides, the CDR3 is TGCGCCAGCAGCCCCACGGACAGGGATTTCTATGGCTACACCTTC. Residues: CASSPTDRDFYGYTF.